This is a list of T cell receptor beta chains from one sample in a study of OX40 agonist ivuxolimab in advanced cancers. TCRdb's table, derived via immunoSEQ multiplex PCR, lists solely in-frame clones and lacks some. In the table there are approximately 130,000 clones, about nine tenths of which are singletons. The sequences come from CD4+ or CD8+ T cells sorted from blood, collected in a trial of the OX40 agonist ivuxolimab. The receptors were gathered from an adult with an advanced solid tumor such as melanoma, head and neck, liver or kidney cancer. The CDR3 runs from the conserved cysteine through the conserved F or W. The D gene is left open where the match is weak. Clone size is given for some rows only: seen once, a few or many times, or a class if the clone is expanded.

>TRBV7-3|TRBJ1-1|TRBD1|-
CASSLVGTGWTEAFF
TGTGCCAGCAGCTTAGTCGGGACAGGGTGGACTGAAGCTTTCTTT
>TRBV11-3|TRBJ1-1|TRBD1|-
CASSPVGGQGNTEAFF
TGTGCCAGCAGCCCCGTCGGGGGACAGGGAAACACTGAAGCTTTCTTT
>TRBV30|TRBJ1-2|-|-
CAWSVDIFRTF
TGTGCCTGGAGTGTAGACATTTTTCGCACCTTC
>TRBV5-1|TRBJ2-3|-|-
CASSVIPGAQSTDTQYF
TGCGCCAGCAGCGTCATTCCGGGAGCCCAGAGCACAGATACGCAGTATTTT
>TRBV5-1|TRBJ2-7|-|-
CASSLAGLTYEQYF
TGCGCCAGCAGCTTGGCCGGGCTAACCTACGAGCAGTACTTC
>TRBV7-2|TRBJ1-1|-|-
CASSPTGLEAFF
TGTGCCAGCAGTCCTACTGGATTAGAAGCTTTCTTT
>TRBV29-1|TRBJ2-7|-|-
CSVEGETYYEQYF
TGCAGCGTTGAAGGAGAGACCTACTACGAGCAGTACTTC
>TRBV6-5|TRBJ2-1|TRBD2|once
CASRAGTRGYNEQFF
TGTGCCAGCAGGGCCGGGACTAGGGGCTACAATGAGCAGTTCTTC
>TRBV7-6|TRBJ2-6|TRBD1|once
CASSSRTGFDGANVLTF
TGTGCCAGCAGCTCTCGGACAGGGTTTGATGGGGCCAACGTCCTGACTTTC
>TRBV6-6|TRBJ2-7|-|-
CASSLTYEQYF
TGTGCCAGCAGCCTTACCTACGAGCAGTACTTC
>TRBV4-1|TRBJ2-1|-|-
CASSQDPRASDGNEQFF
TGCGCCAGCAGCCAAGATCCCCGGGCCTCAGACGGCAATGAGCAGTTCTTC
>TRBV25-1|TRBJ1-5|-|-
CASSDMASNQPQHF
TGTGCCAGCAGTGATATGGCTAGCAATCAGCCCCAGCATTTT
>TRBV5-4|TRBJ1-4|TRBD1|-
CASSSTGGDEKLFF
TGTGCCAGCAGCTCCACAGGGGGCGATGAAAAACTGTTTTTT
>TRBV7-8|TRBJ1-1|TRBD1|-
CASSSRGPDTEAFF
TGTGCCAGCAGCTCCAGGGGGCCAGACACTGAAGCTTTCTTT
>TRBV7-3|TRBJ2-3|TRBD1|-
CASSYGTGATDTQYF
TGTGCCAGCAGCTACGGGACAGGGGCCACAGATACGCAGTATTTT
>TRBV19|TRBJ2-5|-|-
CASSAGQETQYF
TGTGCCAGTTCTGCAGGGCAAGAGACCCAGTACTTC
>TRBV30|TRBJ1-5|TRBD1|-
CAWSADRGDDQPQHF
TGTGCCTGGAGTGCTGACAGGGGGGACGATCAGCCCCAGCATTTT
>TRBV6-6|TRBJ1-3|-|-
CASSYGSSGNTIYF
TGTGCCAGCAGTTACGGCAGCTCTGGAAACACCATATATTTT
>TRBV25-1|TRBJ2-2|-|once
CASSANHGISTGELFF
TGTGCCAGCAGTGCGAACCATGGGATAAGCACCGGGGAGCTGTTTTTT
>TRBV5-1|TRBJ2-3|TRBD2|-
CASSLGLAGTQYF
TGCGCCAGCAGCTTGGGGCTAGCGGGTACGCAGTATTTT
>TRBV7-3|TRBJ2-3|TRBD1|-
CASSRQGIVPDTQYF
TGTGCCAGCAGCAGACAGGGAATCGTCCCAGATACGCAGTATTTT
>TRBV28|TRBJ2-7|TRBD1|-
CASRTGTGISYEQYF
TGTGCCAGCAGGACCGGGACAGGGATCTCCTACGAGCAGTACTTC
>TRBV7-9|TRBJ1-2|-|-
CASSSAQTVTADYTF
TGTGCCAGCAGCTCTGCTCAGACCGTCACAGCGGACTACACCTTC
>TRBV7-3|TRBJ1-1|-|-
CASSAQGTNTEAFF
TGTGCCAGCAGCGCCCAGGGGACGAACACTGAAGCTTTCTTT
>TRBV30|TRBJ1-5|-|-
CAWSVSAANQPQHF
TGTGCCTGGAGTGTTTCGGCGGCCAATCAGCCCCAGCATTTT
>TRBV18|TRBJ2-4|-|-
CASSPDGGIQYF
TGTGCCAGCTCACCAGACGGTGGCATTCAGTACTTC
>TRBV6-5|TRBJ1-1|-|few
CASSSFPVGTEAFF
TGTGCCAGCAGCTCCTTCCCGGTGGGGACTGAAGCTTTCTTT
>TRBV4-1|TRBJ1-2|-|-
CASSQDQGTDYGYTF
TGCGCCAGCAGCCAAGACCAAGGGACGGACTATGGCTACACCTTC
>TRBV11-2|TRBJ1-5|-|-
CASSLAPGRDQPQHF
TGTGCCAGCAGCTTAGCCCCAGGGCGTGATCAGCCCCAGCATTTT
>TRBV29-1|TRBJ2-3|-|-
CSAGAGQGPNTQYF
TGCAGCGCCGGAGCCGGGCAGGGCCCCAATACGCAGTATTTT
>TRBV4-1|TRBJ2-1|-|-
CASSQDRTGVDNEQFF
TGCGCCAGCAGCCAAGATCGAACGGGAGTTGACAATGAGCAGTTCTTC
>TRBV6-6|TRBJ1-5|TRBD1|few
CASSRGQGKGQPQHF
TGTGCCAGCAGTCGAGGACAGGGAAAAGGTCAGCCCCAGCATTTT
>TRBV29-1|TRBJ2-1|TRBD2|-
CSVTPPGGPDEQFF
TGCAGCGTGACCCCTCCGGGAGGGCCTGATGAGCAGTTCTTC
>TRBV7-2|TRBJ2-7|TRBD2|-
CASSLTGTSQFEQYF
TGTGCCAGCAGCTTAACTGGGACTAGTCAGTTCGAGCAGTACTTC
>TRBV6-1|TRBJ1-5|-|-
CASSATPGSGQPQHF
TGTGCCAGCAGTGCGACTCCCGGGAGCGGTCAGCCCCAGCATTTT
>TRBV29-1|TRBJ2-7|TRBD1|-
CSAGTGSSYEQYF
TGCAGCGCTGGGACAGGGAGCTCCTACGAGCAGTACTTC
>TRBV27|TRBJ2-3|-|few
CASYSKWTDTQYF
TGTGCCAGTTACTCTAAGTGGACAGATACGCAGTATTTT
>TRBV7-3|TRBJ1-5|-|-
CASSPDSNQPQHF
TGTGCCAGCAGCCCGGACAGTAATCAGCCCCAGCATTTT
>TRBV5-1|TRBJ2-2|-|-
CASRLADTGELFF
TGCGCCAGCAGATTAGCGGACACCGGGGAGCTGTTTTTT
>TRBV2|TRBJ2-7|-|-
CASSETEGGSISGF
TGTGCCAGCAGTGAGACGGAGGGGGGGAGTATAAGCGGCTTC
>TRBV30|TRBJ2-5|-|-
CAWSLSETQYF
TGTGCCTGGAGTTTGTCTGAGACCCAGTACTTC
>TRBV30|TRBJ2-2|-|-
CAWTLGDRTYTGELFF
TGTGCCTGGACCCTGGGGGACCGCACCTACACCGGGGAGCTGTTTTTT
>TRBV5-4|TRBJ2-6|TRBD1|-
CASSSGQGLTGANVLTF
TGTGCCAGCAGCTCGGGACAGGGGCTTACTGGGGCCAACGTCCTGACTTTC
>TRBV5-1|TRBJ1-1|TRBD1|-
CASSLQGVVSEAFF
TGCGCCAGCAGCCTCCAGGGGGTAGTCTCTGAAGCTTTCTTT
>TRBV6-1|TRBJ2-7|TRBD2|-
CASSGAGNSYEQYF
TGTGCCAGCAGTGGAGCGGGAAACTCCTACGAGCAGTACTTC
>TRBV10-3|TRBJ1-2|-|-
CAISGAGTDGGYTF
TGTGCCATCAGTGGGGCCGGGACGGACGGAGGCTACACCTTC
>TRBV9|TRBJ2-2|-|-
CASSVGVPGELFF
TGTGCCAGCAGCGTAGGAGTACCCGGGGAGCTGTTTTTT
>TRBV7-3|TRBJ2-7|TRBD1|-
CASSLGGQPYYEQYF
TGTGCCAGCAGCTTAGGGGGACAGCCTTACTACGAGCAGTACTTC
>TRBV5-1|TRBJ1-5|-|-
CASSLVGNQPQHF
TGCGCCAGCAGCTTGGTTGGCAATCAGCCCCAGCATTTT
>TRBV4-1|TRBJ2-3|TRBD2|-
CASSPRESDSTDTQYF
TGCGCCAGCAGCCCGCGGGAGTCAGACTCCACAGATACGCAGTATTTT
>TRBV19|TRBJ1-4|-|-
CASKTGATNEKLFF
TGTGCCAGTAAGACTGGAGCAACTAATGAAAAACTGTTTTTT
>TRBV7-7|TRBJ2-3|TRBD2|-
CASSLGTSALSTDTQYF
TGTGCTAGCAGCTTAGGGACTAGCGCTTTAAGCACAGATACGCAGTATTTT
>TRBV15|TRBJ2-1|TRBD1|-
CATSRDSGTGGRQFF
TGTGCCACCAGCAGAGACTCCGGGACAGGGGGGCGGCAGTTCTTC
>TRBV19|TRBJ1-5|-|-
CASSDLNQPQHF
TGTGCCAGCTCCGACCTCAATCAGCCCCAGCATTTT
>TRBV7-9|TRBJ2-7|-|-
CASSSSGDEQYF
TGTGCCAGCAGCTCTAGTGGGGACGAGCAGTACTTC
>TRBV28|TRBJ1-2|-|-
CASRGADGPNYGYTF
TGTGCCAGCAGGGGAGCCGACGGACCTAACTATGGCTACACCTTC